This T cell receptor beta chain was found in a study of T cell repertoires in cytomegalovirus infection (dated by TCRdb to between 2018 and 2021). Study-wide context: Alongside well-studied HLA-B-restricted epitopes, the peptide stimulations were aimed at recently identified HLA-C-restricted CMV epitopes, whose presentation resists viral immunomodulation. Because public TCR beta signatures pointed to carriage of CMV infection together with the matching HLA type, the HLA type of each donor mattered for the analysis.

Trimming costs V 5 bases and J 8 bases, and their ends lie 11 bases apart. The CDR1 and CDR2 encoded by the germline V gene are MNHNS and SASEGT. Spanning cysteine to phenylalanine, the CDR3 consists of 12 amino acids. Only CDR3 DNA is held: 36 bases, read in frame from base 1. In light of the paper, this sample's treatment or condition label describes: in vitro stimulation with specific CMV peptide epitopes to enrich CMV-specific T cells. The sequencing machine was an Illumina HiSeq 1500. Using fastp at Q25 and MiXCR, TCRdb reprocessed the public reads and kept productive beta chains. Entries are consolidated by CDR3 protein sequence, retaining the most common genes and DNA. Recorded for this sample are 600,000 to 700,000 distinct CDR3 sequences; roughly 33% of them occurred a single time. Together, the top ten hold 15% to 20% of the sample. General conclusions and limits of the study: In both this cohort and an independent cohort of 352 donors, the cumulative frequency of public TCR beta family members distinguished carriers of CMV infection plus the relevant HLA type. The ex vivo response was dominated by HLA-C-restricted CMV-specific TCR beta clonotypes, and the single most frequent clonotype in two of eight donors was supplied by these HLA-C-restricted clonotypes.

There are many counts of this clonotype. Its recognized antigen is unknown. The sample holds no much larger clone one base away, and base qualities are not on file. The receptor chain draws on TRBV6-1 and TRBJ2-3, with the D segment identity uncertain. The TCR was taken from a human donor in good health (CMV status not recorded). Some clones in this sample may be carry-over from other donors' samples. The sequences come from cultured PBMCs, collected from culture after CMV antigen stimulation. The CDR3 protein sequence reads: CASSPRSGTQYF. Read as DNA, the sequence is TGTGCCAGCAGTCCACGATCGGGTACGCAGTATTTT.